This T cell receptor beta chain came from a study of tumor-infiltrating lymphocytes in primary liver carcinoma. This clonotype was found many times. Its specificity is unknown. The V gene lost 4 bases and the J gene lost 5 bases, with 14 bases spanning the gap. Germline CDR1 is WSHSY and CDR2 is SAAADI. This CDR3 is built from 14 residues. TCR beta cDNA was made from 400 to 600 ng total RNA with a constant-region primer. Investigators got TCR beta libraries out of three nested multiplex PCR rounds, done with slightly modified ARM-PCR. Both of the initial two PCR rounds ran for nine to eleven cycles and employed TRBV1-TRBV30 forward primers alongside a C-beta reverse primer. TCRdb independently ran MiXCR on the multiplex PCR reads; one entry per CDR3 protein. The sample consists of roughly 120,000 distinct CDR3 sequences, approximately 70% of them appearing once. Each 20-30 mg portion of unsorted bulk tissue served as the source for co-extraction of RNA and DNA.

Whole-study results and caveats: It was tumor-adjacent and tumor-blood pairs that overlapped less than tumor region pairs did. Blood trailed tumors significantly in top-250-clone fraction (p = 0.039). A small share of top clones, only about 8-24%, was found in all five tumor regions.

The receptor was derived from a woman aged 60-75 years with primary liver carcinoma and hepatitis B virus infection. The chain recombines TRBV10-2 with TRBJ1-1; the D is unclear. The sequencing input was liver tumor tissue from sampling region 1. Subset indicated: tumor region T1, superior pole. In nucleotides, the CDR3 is TGCGCCAGCAGTGCCGAGAGGGAGTGGACTGAAGCTTTCTTT. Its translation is CASSAEREWTEAFF.